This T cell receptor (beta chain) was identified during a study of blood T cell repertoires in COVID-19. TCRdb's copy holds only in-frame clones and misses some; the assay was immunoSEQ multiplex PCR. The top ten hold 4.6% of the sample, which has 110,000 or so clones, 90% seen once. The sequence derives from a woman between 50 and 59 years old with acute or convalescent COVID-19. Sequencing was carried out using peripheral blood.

The CDR3 loop reads CATSPGTGFPPGANVLTF. The CDR3 nucleotides are TGTGCCACCAGCCCTGGGACAGGGTTCCCGCCTGGGGCCAACGTCCTGACTTTC. This chain uses TRBV15 with TRBJ2-6; 9 positions agree with TRBD1. Losses at the gene ends were 5 bases for V and 2 bases for J; bases not matched to a gene: 10. Germline V gene sequence: CDR1 LNHNV, CDR2 YYDKDF (reference sequence). The CDR3 is 18 amino acids.